These T cell receptor beta chains were read from a single sample in a study of human T cells and chemical hapten exposure. Each CDR3 protein gets one entry after TCRdb re-called the RACE reads with MiXCR. The data show more than 150,000 distinct CDR3 sequences, under 25% seen once. The source was whole blood, collected in connection with sensitization to the hapten diphenylcyclopropenone (DPC). Every receptor here comes from a woman between 40 and 55 years old with alopecia areata. Some clones in this sample may be carry-over from other donors' samples. Each CDR3 is given with its conserved first and last residue. D genes are given only for firm matches. Size is stated for part of the rows, as once, few or many counts, or as a class when the clone is expanded.

>TRBV5-1|.|TRBJ1-5|TRBD1
CASSMGQGNQPQHF
TGCGCCAGCAGCATGGGACAGGGGAATCAGCCCCAGCATTTT
>TRBV7-9|.|TRBJ2-3|TRBD2
CASSPGGLAGTDTQYF
TGTGCCAGCAGCCCAGGCGGGCTAGCGGGCACAGATACGCAGTATTTT
>TRBV7-2|few|TRBJ2-7|.
CASRERGADSYEQYF
TGTGCCAGCAGAGAAAGGGGCGCGGACTCCTACGAGCAGTACTTC
>TRBV7-3|.|TRBJ2-2|TRBD2
CASSPGTSMTGELFF
TGTGCCAGCAGCCCCGGGACTAGTATGACCGGGGAGCTGTTTTTT
>TRBV4-2|.|TRBJ2-5|TRBD2
CASRPGTSRSETQYF
TGTGCCAGCAGACCCGGGACTAGTCGATCTGAGACCCAGTACTTC
>TRBV6-2/TRBV6-3|few|TRBJ1-1|TRBD1
CASSYPSRGTANTEAFF
TGTGCCAGCAGTTACCCTTCGCGCGGGACAGCGAACACTGAAGCTTTCTTT
>TRBV20-1|.|TRBJ2-7|.
CSARDLQPYEQYF
TGCAGTGCTAGAGATCTCCAGCCCTACGAGCAGTACTTC
>TRBV12-3/TRBV12-4|few|TRBJ2-5|.
CASSLHGYQETQYF
TGTGCCAGCAGTTTACACGGCTACCAAGAGACCCAGTACTTC
>TRBV24-1|.|TRBJ1-4|TRBD1
CATSGRWTGLGTNEKLFF
TGTGCCACCAGTGGACGTTGGACAGGCCTGGGTACTAATGAAAAACTGTTTTTT
>TRBV14|many|TRBJ2-7|TRBD1
CASSRDRPTPRDF
TGTGCCAGCAGCCGGGACAGGCCAACCCCCCGGGACTTC